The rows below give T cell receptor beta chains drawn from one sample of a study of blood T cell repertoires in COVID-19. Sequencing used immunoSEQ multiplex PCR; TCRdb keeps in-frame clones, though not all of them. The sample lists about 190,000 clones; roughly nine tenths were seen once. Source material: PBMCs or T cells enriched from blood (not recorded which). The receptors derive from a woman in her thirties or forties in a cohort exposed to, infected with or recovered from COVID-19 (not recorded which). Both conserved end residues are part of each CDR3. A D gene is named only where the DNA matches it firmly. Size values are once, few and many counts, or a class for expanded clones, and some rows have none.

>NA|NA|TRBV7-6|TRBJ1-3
TGTGCCAGCAGCCCACTGGACTTCCAATTCTCTGGAAACACCATATATTTT
CASSPLDFQFSGNTIYF
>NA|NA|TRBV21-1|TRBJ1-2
TGTGCCAGCAGCCGGACCCCCGGGGTTGACTTTAACTATGGCTACACCTTC
CASSRTPGVDFNYGYTF
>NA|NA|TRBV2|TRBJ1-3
TGTGCCAGCAGTATCGAGGGCTTGGGCGGAAACACCATATATTTT
CASSIEGLGGNTIYF
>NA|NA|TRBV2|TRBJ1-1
TGTGCCAGCCAGGGGTTCGCTGAAGCTTTCTTT
CASQGFAEAFF
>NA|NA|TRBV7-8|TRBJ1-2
TGTGCCAGCAGCTCCAGCTATGGCTACACCTTC
CASSSSYGYTF
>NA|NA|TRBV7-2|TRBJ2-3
TGTGCCAGCAGCCCAAGGAGCGCCATCTCGGATACGCAGTATTTT
CASSPRSAISDTQYF
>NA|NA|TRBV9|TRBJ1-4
TGTGCCAGCAGCCCGGGAATTACAACTAATGAAAAACTGTTTTTT
CASSPGITTNEKLFF
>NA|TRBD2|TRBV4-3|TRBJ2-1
TGCGCCAGCAGCCAGGAAGCGGGAGAGCATGAGCAGTTCTTC
CASSQEAGEHEQFF
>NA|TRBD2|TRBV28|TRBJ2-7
TGTGCCAGCAAAAGGACTAGGAAGCTCGCTTACGAGCAGTACTTC
CASKRTRKLAYEQYF
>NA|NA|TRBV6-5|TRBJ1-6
TGTGCCAGCAGCTCAGACAGTAATTCACCCCTCCACTTT
CASSSDSNSPLHF
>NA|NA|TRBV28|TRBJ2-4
TGTGCCAGCAGTTTATCAGGGTCCAAAAACATTCAGTACTTC
CASSLSGSKNIQYF
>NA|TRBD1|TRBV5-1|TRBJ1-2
TGCGCCAGCAGCTTGGAATCGGACAGGGTTTTTGGCTACACCTTC
CASSLESDRVFGYTF
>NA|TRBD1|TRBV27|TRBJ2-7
TGTGCCAGCAGTTTATCGATGGGGGACAGTTACGAGCAGTACTTC
CASSLSMGDSYEQYF
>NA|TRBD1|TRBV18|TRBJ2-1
TGTGCCAGCTCACCAGGACAGGGGAGCTACAATGAGCAGTTCTTC
CASSPGQGSYNEQFF
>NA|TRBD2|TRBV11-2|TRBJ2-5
TGTGCCAGCAGCTTAGTTGTCCAGCGGGGGGTTCAAGAGACCCAGTACTTC
CASSLVVQRGVQETQYF
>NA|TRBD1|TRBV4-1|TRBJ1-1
TGCGCCAGCAGCTGGGACAGGGAGGCGGACACTGAAGCTTTCTTT
CASSWDREADTEAFF
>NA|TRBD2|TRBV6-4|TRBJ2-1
TGTGCCAGCAGTGACAGGGCGGGAGGGGAGAACAATGAGCAGTTCTTC
CASSDRAGGENNEQFF
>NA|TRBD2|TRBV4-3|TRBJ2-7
TGCGCCAGCAGCCAAGTCCTTGGGACTAGGAGACTATTGAGTGACTACGAGCAGTACTTC
CASSQVLGTRRLLSDYEQYF
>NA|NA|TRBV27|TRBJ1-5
TGTGCCAGCAGCGCTCAGGGCGGACAGCCCCAGCATTTT
CASSAQGGQPQHF
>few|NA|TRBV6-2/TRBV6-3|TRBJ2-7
TGTGCCAGCAGTTACGGGTGGGAGGACCTCTACGAGCAGTACTTC
CASSYGWEDLYEQYF
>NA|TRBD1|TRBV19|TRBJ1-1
TGTGCCAGTAGTTTCCCAGGGGGCGGTGGCACTGAAGCTTTCTTT
CASSFPGGGGTEAFF
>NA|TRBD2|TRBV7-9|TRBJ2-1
TGTGCCAGCAGCTTATCTAGCGGGGGGACCTACAATGAGCAGTTCTTC
CASSLSSGGTYNEQFF
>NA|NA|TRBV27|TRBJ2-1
TGTGCCAGCAGTTTAGGGGCAGGGTACGTCAATGAGCAGTTCTTC
CASSLGAGYVNEQFF
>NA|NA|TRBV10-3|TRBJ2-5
TGTGCCATCAGTGAGTCTGGGGGCTGGGAGACCCAGTACTTC
CAISESGGWETQYF
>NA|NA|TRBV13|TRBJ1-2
TGTGCCAGCAGCTTCAGAAGTGGCTACACCTTC
CASSFRSGYTF
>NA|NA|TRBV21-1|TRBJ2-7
TGTGCCAGCTCCAAGTCCGGGACAGGGGACGCCGAGCAGTACTTC
CASSKSGTGDAEQYF
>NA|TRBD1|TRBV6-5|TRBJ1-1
TGTGCCAGCAGCGACAGGGGTCTGAACACTGAAGCTTTCTTT
CASSDRGLNTEAFF
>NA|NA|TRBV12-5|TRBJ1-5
TGTGCTAATCGAAGACAACCGTGTAGCAATCAGCCCCAGCATTTT
CANRRQPCSNQPQHF
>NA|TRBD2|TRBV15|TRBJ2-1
TGTGCCACCAGCAGACAGCGGGAGTACCATAATGAGCAGTTCTTC
CATSRQREYHNEQFF
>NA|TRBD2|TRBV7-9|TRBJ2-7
TGTGCCAGCAGACCCGGACTAGCGGGTCCCTACGAGCAGTACTTC
CASRPGLAGPYEQYF
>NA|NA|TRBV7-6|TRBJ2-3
TGTGCCAGCAGGGGAGGTGGGATGACCACAGATACGCAGTATTTT
CASRGGGMTTDTQYF
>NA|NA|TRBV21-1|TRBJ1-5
TGTGCCAGCAGAAGGGGACAAAGACATAGCAATCAGCCCCAGCATTTT
CASRRGQRHSNQPQHF
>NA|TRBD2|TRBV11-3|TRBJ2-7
TGTGCCAGCAGCTCGACTAGCGGGATCTACGAGCAGTACTTC
CASSSTSGIYEQYF
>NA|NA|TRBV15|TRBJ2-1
TGTGCCACCAGCAGAGATAGAGGGTGGAGCGACAATGAGCAGTTCTTC
CATSRDRGWSDNEQFF
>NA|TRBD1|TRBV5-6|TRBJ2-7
TGTGCCAGCAGCTTGGGGACAGGGGGGGAGCAGTACTTC
CASSLGTGGEQYF
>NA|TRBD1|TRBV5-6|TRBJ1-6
TGTGCCAGCAGCGTGGACAGGAGGGGTAATTCACCCCTCCACTTT
CASSVDRRGNSPLHF
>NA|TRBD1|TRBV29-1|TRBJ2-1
TGCAGCGTTGTAGGGACCTTAGGGACAGACCTGGGTAATGAGCAGTTCTTC
CSVVGTLGTDLGNEQFF
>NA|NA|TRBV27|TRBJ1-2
TGTGCCAGCAGTTTATCGGCGGGTCCCTCCTATGGCTACACCTTC
CASSLSAGPSYGYTF
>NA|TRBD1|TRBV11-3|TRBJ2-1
TGTGCCAGCAGCCCCGGACAGGGGGCTGTTAGTGAGCAGTTCTTC
CASSPGQGAVSEQFF
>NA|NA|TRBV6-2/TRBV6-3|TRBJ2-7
TGTGCCAGCAGTTATCTAGTTGGATTAAAATACGAGCAGTACTTC
CASSYLVGLKYEQYF
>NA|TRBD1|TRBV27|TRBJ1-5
TGTGCCAACGGGACAGGGGTACTGGGCCAGCCCCAGCATTTT
CANGTGVLGQPQHF
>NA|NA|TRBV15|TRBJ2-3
TGTGCCACCAGCAGAGATTTCGGTGATACGCAGTATTTT
CATSRDFGDTQYF
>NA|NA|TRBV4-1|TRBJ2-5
TGCGCCAGCAGCCCGTCTCTCCACAGGGGAGGAGAGACCCAGTACTTC
CASSPSLHRGGETQYF
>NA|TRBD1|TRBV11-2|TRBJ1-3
TGTGCCAGCAGCTTTGGGGACAGGGATGGAAACACCATATATTTT
CASSFGDRDGNTIYF
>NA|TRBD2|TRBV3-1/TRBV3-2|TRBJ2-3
TGTGCCACTGAAGCGGGGGGGCTTCCAGATACGCAGTATTTT
CATEAGGLPDTQYF
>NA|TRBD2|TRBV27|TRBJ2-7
TGTGCCAGCAGTTTATATGCTAGCGGGGCCAAACTCTACGAGCAGTACTTC
CASSLYASGAKLYEQYF
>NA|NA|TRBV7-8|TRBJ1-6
TGTGCCAGCAGCGAAAAGACAGACTGGGAATCACCCCTCCACTTT
CASSEKTDWESPLHF
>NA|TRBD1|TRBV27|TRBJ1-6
TGTGCCAGCAGTTTAAGACAGGGCGGAGGTAGCAATTCACCCCTCCACTTT
CASSLRQGGGSNSPLHF
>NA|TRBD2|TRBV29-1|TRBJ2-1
TGCAGCGTTGACGGACCGAGCGGGAGAGGCCACAATGAGCAGTTCTTC
CSVDGPSGRGHNEQFF
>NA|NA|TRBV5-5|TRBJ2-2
TGTGCCAGCAGTTTGGTGGTAGGGGCCTGGCCCAACGGGGAGCTGTTTTTT
CASSLVVGAWPNGELFF